The TCR beta chain under discussion was sequenced for a study of PD-1 blockade in classical Hodgkin lymphoma. The time point is: cycle 4 day 1 (C4D1), after 6 weeks of nivolumab. Following autologous stem cell transplantation, relapse occurred in every patient, and exposure to brentuximab vedotin varied. Each best response was a complete response, a partial response or progressive disease. Clones were read by immunoSEQ multiplex PCR, and TCRdb kept only the in-frame ones, dropping some. This repertoire shows 26,000 or so clones, 55% to 85% found once; its top ten account for approximately 3.6%. Study-level points and caveats: By cycle point C4D1, TCR diversity had risen significantly in CD4+ cells (but not CD8+ cells).

In the case of this clone: Its antigen is still unknown.

The CDR3 is 15 residues long. This TCR derives from a human donor with classical Hodgkin lymphoma. The material was peripheral blood mononuclear cells (PBMCs), obtained before the fourth cycle of nivolumab. This chain joins TRBV21-1 and TRBJ2-3; the table's D call of TRBD2 was not tested on the DNA. TRBV21-1 is reported as a pseudogene. The CDR3 DNA is TGTGCCAGCAGCAAAGGTGAGTTCTGCACAGATACGCAGTATTTT. Translating it yields CASSKGEFCTDTQYF.